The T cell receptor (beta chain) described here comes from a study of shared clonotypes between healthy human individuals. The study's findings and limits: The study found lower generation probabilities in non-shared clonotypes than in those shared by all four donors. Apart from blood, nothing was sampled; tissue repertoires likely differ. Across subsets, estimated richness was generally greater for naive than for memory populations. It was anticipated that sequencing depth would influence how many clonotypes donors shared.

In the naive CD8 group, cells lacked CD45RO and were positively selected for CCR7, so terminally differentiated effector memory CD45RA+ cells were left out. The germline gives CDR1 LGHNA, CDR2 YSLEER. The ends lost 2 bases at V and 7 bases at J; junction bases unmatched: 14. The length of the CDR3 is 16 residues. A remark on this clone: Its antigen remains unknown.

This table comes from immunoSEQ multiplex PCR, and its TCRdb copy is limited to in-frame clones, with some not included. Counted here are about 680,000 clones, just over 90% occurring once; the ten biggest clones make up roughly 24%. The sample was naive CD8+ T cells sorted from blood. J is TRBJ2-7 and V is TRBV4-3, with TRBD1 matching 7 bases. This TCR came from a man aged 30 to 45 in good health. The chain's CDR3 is CASSQLTGTAVREQYF. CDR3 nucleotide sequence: TGCGCCAGCAGCCAACTTACCGGGACAGCTGTAAGAGAGCAGTACTTC.